Given below is one T cell receptor (beta chain) in context. The assay was immunoSEQ multiplex PCR, and TCRdb's table has in-frame clones only and misses some. The sample records approximately 67,000 clones, around 81% being singletons. Germline values: CDR1 SQVTM, CDR2 ANQGSEA. The CDR3 length is 15 residues. Trimming removed 0 bases at V and 0 bases at J, with 9 bases between. This sample is part of a study of glioma-infiltrating T cells after dendritic cell vaccination. J is TRBJ1-3 and V is TRBV29-1; D uncertain. This material consisted of blood, taken before dendritic cell vaccination. The TCR comes from a human donor with glioblastoma. The CDR3 sequence: CSVEDLRVSGNTIYF. The CDR3 nucleotides are TGCAGCGTTGAAGATTTGAGGGTCTCTGGAAACACCATATATTTT. The entire variable domain, with the rest obtained from reference TRBV29-1 and TRBJ1-3, is as follows: SAVISQKPSRDICQRGTSLTIQCQVDSQVTMMFWYRQQPGQSLTLIATANQGSEATYESGFVIDKFPISRPNLTFSTLTVSNMSPEDSSIYLCSVEDLRVSGNTIYFGEGSWLTVV.